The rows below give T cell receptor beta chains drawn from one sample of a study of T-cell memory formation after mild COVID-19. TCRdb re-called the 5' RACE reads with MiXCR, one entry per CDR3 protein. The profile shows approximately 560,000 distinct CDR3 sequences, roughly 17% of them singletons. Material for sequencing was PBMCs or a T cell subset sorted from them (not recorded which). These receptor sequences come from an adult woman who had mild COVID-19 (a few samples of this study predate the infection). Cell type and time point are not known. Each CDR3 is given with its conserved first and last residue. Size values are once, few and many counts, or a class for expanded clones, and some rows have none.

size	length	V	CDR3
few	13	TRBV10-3	CAIKAGTSYEQYF
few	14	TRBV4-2	CASSQARGGNEQFF
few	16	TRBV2	CASTLLEGWSTDTQYF
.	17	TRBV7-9	CASSYSGSSRSNQPQHF
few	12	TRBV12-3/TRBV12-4	CASRAPDGTQYF
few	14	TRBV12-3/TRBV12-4	CASSEDRKNTEAFF
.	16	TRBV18	CASSPQQGGYTDTQYF
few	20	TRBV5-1	CASSPGRVGTSGRATDTQYF
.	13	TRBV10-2	CASRYRLNTEAFF
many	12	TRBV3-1	CASSQVTDTQYF
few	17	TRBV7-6	CASSLGRWDREYQPQHF
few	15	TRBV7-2	CASSKQGLGNTEAFF
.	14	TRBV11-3	CASSFTGTSGGQFF
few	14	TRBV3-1	CASSPSGPQETQYF
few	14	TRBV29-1	CSVDTGTANYGYTF
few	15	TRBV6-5	CASSYLAESTDTQYF
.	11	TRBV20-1	CSAGGQSEAFF
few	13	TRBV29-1	CSTRQGPTYEQYF
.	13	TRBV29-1	CSVPGHRSGEQYF
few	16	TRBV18	CASSPPRGSGANVLTF
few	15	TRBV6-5	CASSYGGGIYTEAFF
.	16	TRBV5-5	CASSSTSGRRLGAQYF